This T cell receptor (beta chain) was sequenced during a study of cytomegalovirus exposure and HLA in healthy donors. Study details: Early released data had about 85 million unique TCRs, all coming from HLA-typed donors.

CDR3 size: 16 residues. Germline V gene sequence: CDR1 SGHRS, CDR2 YFSETQ. V lost 1 base, J lost 0 bases, and 13 bases lay in between. The PCR had 60 Vbeta and 13 Jbeta primers. Method: immunoSEQ multiplex PCR; TCRdb's copy keeps in-frame clones and lacks some. The sample consists of around 120,000 clones, 70% to 80% of them appearing once. This sequence originates from a woman in her thirties or forties in good health and CMV-seropositive. The chain has TRBV5-1 and TRBJ2-5; a weak D match, TRBD1 (6 bases). The sequenced material came from PBMCs. In DNA form, the CDR3 reads TGCGCCAGCAGCTTGATGGCAGGGGTGTACCAAGAGACCCAGTACTTC. The encoded protein is CASSLMAGVYQETQYF.